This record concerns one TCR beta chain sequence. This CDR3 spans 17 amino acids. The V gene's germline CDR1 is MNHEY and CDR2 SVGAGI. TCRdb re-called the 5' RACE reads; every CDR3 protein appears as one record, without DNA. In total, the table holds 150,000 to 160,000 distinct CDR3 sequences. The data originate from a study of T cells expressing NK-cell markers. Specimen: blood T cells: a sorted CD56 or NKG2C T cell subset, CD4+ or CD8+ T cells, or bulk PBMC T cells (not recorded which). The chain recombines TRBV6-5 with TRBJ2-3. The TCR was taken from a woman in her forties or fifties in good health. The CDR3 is CASSYSGRRRITDTQYF.